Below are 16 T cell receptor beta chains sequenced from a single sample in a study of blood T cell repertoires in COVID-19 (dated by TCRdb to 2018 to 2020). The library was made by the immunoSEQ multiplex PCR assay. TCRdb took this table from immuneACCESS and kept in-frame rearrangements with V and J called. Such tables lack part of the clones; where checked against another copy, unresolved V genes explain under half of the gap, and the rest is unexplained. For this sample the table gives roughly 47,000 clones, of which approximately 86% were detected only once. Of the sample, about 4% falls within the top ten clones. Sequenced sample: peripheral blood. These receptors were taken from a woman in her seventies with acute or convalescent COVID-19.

The CDR3 region is CASSYSPIGGLYNEQFF. CDR3 DNA: TGTGCCAGCAGTTACTCCCCGATAGGGGGCCTCTACAATGAGCAGTTCTTC. The chain uses TRBV6-2 or TRBV6-3 and TRBJ2-1, with 7 bases lining up with TRBD1. Germline V CDR1 and CDR2: MNHEY, SVGEGT. The CDR3 sequence is 17 residues long. The V gene end was trimmed by 0 bases and the J gene end by 3 bases; junction bases not matched to a gene: 8.

Here the CDR3 DNA reads TGTGCCAGCAGTGGTGACAGGGAGAACGAGCAGTACTTC. Translated, it gives CASSGDRENEQYF. The chain combines TRBV2 with TRBJ2-7, with 7 bases that match TRBD1. Germline CDR1 and CDR2: SNHLY and FYNNEI. The junction had 5 bases not matched to a gene; V was cut back by 4 bases and J by 5 bases. The CDR3 is 13 amino acids.

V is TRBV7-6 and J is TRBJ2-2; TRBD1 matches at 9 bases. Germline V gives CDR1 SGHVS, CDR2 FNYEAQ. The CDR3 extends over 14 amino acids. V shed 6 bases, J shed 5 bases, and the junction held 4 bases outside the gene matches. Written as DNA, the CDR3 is TGTGCCAGCAGTTGGACAGGGGAAACCGGGGAGCTGTTTTTT. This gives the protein CASSWTGETGELFF.

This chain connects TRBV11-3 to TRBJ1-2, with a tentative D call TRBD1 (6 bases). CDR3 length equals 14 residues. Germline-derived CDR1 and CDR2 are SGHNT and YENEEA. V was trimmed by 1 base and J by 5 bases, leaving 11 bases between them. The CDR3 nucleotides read TGTGCCAGCAGCTTAGGTCCAGGGGAGTATGGCTACACCTTC. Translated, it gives CASSLGPGEYGYTF.

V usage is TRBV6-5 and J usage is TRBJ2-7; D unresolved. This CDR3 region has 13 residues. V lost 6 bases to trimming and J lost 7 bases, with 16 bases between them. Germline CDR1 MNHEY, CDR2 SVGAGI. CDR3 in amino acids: CASSHLRSSEQYF. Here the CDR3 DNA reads TGTGCCAGCAGCCACCTGAGGAGTAGTGAGCAGTACTTC.

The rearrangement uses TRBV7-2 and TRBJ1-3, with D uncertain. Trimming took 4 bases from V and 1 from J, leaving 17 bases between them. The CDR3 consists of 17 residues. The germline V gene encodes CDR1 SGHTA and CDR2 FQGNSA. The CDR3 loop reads CASSSPRATGSGNTIYF. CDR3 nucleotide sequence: TGTGCCAGCAGCTCCCCGAGGGCAACCGGATCTGGAAACACCATATATTTT.

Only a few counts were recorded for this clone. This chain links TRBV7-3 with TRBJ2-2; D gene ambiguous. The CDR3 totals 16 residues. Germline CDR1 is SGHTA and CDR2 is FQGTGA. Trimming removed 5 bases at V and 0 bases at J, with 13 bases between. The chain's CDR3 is CASSPTLSANTGELFF. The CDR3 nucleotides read TGTGCCAGCAGCCCCACGCTTTCGGCGAACACCGGGGAGCTGTTTTTT. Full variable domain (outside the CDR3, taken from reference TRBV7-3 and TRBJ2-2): GAGVSQTPSNKVTEKGKYVELRCDPISGHTALYWYRQSLGQGPEFLIYFQGTGAADDSGLPNDRFFAVRPEGSVSTLKIQRTERGDSAVYLCASSPTLSANTGELFFGEGSRLTVL.

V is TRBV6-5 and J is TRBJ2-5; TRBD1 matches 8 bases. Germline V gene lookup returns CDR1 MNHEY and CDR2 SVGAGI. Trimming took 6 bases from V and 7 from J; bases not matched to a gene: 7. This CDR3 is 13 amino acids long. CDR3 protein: CASRDQGAWTQYF. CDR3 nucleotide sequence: TGTGCCAGCAGAGACCAGGGGGCTTGGACCCAGTACTTC.

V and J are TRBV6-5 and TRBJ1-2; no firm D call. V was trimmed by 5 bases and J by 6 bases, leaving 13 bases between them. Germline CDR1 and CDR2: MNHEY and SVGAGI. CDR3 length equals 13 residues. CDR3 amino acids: CASSTERLDGYTF. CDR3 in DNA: TGTGCCAGCAGTACCGAGCGGCTTGATGGCTACACCTTC.

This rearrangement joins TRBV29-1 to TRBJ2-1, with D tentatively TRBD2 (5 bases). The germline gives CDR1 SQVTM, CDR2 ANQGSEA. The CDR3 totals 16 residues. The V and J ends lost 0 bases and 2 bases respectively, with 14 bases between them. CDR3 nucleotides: TGCAGCGTTGAAGACCCTCAGCGGAGCGCCTACAATGAGCAGTTCTTC. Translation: CSVEDPQRSAYNEQFF.

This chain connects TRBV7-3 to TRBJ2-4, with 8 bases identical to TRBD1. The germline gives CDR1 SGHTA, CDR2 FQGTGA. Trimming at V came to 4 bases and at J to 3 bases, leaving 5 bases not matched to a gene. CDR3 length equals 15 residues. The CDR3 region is CASSSQGAGKNIQYF. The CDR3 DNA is TGTGCCAGCAGCTCCCAGGGGGCCGGCAAAAACATTCAGTACTTC.

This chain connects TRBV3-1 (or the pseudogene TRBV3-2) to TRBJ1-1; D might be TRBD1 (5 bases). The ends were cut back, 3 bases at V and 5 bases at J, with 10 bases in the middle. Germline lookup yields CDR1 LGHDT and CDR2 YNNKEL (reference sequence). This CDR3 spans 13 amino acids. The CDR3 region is CASSQRGGTEAFF. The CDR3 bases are TGTGCCAGCAGCCAGAGGGGAGGAACTGAAGCTTTCTTT.

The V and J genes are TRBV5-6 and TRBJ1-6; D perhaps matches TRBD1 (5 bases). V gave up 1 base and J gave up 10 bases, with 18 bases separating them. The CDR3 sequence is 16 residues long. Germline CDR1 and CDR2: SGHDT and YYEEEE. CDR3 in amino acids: CASSLYLTRVGSPLHF. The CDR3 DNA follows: TGTGCCAGCAGCTTGTATCTTACCAGGGTTGGATCACCCCTCCACTTT.

The CDR3 DNA reads as TGTGCCAGCAGCTTTATGACAGGGGTCGGGGCCAACGTCCTGACTTTC. This encodes CASSFMTGVGANVLTF. The J gene is TRBJ2-6, the V gene TRBV11-3, with 8 bases aligning to TRBD1. This CDR3 spans 16 amino acids. V shed 3 bases, J shed 4 bases, and the junction held 5 bases outside the gene matches. Germline loops: CDR1 SGHNT, CDR2 YENEEA.

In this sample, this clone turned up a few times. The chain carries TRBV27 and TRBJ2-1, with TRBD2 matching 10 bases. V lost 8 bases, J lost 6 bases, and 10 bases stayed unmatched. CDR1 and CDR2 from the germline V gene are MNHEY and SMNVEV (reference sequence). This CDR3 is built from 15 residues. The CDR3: CASVKGLAPSNEQFF. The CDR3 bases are TGTGCCAGCGTAAAGGGACTAGCGCCCTCCAATGAGCAGTTCTTC.

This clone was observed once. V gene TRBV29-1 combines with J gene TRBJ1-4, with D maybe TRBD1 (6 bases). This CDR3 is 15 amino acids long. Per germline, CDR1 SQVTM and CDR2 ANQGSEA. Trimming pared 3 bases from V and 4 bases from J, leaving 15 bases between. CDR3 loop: CSVEDVQGGNEKLFF. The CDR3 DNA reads TGCAGCGTTGAGGATGTACAGGGTGGTAATGAAAAACTGTTTTTT.